This T cell receptor beta chain appears in the sequencing data of a study of T cells in Graves' hyperthyroidism and ophthalmopathy. It was RNA transcripts that yielded the amplified TCR beta CDR3 regions. HTBI primers drove first-round RT-PCR of the TCR CDR3. TCRdb reprocessed the multiplex PCR reads via MiXCR and lists one record per CDR3 protein. The sample lists 500,000 to 600,000 distinct CDR3 sequences, about 45% occurring once. Turning to this clonotype: Its target is not known.

Study results and caveats: The majority of expanded thyroid clonotypes above 0.001 also appeared in blood.

The clonotype originates from a woman between 18 and 29 years old with Graves' hyperthyroidism. Sequencing was performed on peripheral blood or thyroid tissue (not recorded which).

This CDR3 is CASSVGTGTGFYEQYF. Written as DNA, the CDR3 is TGTGCCAGCAGCGTGGGTACCGGGACAGGGTTCTACGAGCAGTACTTC. This sequence joins TRBV11-2 and TRBJ2-7; TRBD1 matches 9 bases. CDR1 and CDR2 from the germline V gene are SGHAT and FQNNGV. The trim removed 5 bases at V and 3 bases at J, leaving 11 bases unmatched. The CDR3 extends over 16 amino acids.